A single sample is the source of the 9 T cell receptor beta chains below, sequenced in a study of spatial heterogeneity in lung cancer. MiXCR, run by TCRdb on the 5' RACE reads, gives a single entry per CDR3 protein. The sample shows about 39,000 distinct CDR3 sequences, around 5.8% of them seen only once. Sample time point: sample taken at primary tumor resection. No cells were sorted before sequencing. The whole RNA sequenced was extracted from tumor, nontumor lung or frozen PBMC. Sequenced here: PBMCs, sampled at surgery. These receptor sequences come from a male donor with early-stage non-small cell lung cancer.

The CDR3 coding sequence is TGTGCCAGCAGCCGTGAGGGGGACGGTTACGAGCAGTACTTC. This codes for CASSREGDGYEQYF. This chain joins TRBV6-1 and TRBJ2-7; D may be TRBD1 (6 bases). With 6 bases removed from V and 4 bases from J, the gap between germline ends came to 16 bases. In germline, CDR1 is MNHNS, CDR2 SASEGT. The CDR3 sequence is 14 residues long.

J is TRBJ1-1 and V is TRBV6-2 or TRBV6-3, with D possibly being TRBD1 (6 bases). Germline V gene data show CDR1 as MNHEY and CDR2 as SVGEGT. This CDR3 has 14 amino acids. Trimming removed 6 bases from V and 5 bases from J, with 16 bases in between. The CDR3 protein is CASRNGGLRTEAFF. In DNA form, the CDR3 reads TGTGCCAGCAGGAATGGGGGGCTTAGGACTGAAGCTTTCTTT.

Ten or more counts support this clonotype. The CDR3 sequence: CASTPRGSGGNTGELFF. The CDR3, as DNA: TGTGCCAGCACCCCCCGGGGGAGCGGGGGCAACACCGGGGAGCTGTTTTTT. The chain has TRBV2 and TRBJ2-2; TRBD2 matches at 8 bases. J lost 2 bases, V lost 7 bases, and 12 bases had no gene match. Germline V gene sequence: CDR1 SNHLY, CDR2 FYNNEI. This CDR3 has 17 residues.

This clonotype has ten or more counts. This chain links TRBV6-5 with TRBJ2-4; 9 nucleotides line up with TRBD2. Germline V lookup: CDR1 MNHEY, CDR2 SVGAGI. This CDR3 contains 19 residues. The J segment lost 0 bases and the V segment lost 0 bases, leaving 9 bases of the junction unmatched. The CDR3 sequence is CASSYSYSGGALAKNIQYF. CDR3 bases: TGTGCCAGCAGTTACTCGTATAGCGGGGGAGCGCTAGCCAAAAACATTCAGTACTTC.

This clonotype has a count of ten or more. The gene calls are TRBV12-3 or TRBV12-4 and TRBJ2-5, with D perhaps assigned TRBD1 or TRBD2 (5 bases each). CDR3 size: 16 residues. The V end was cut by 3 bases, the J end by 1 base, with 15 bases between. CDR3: CASSFFRDRRQETQYF. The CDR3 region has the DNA TGTGCCAGCAGTTTCTTCCGGGACCGACGCCAAGAGACCCAGTACTTC.

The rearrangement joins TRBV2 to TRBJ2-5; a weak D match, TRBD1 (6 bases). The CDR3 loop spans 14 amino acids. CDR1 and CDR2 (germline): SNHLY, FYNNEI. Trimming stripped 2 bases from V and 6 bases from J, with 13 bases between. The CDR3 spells CASSETGSTKTQYF. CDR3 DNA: TGTGCCAGCAGTGAAACAGGGTCGACGAAGACCCAGTACTTC.

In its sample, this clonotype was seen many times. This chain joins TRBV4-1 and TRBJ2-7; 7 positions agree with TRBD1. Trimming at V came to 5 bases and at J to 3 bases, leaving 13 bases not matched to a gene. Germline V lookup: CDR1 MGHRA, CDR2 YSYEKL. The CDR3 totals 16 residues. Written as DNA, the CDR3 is TGCGCCAGCAGCTACCCCGGGACAGCCTATAACTACGAGCAGTACTTC. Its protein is CASSYPGTAYNYEQYF.

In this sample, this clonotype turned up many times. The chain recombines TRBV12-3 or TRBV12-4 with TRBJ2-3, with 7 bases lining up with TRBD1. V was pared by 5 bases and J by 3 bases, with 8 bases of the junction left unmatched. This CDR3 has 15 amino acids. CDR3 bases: TGTGCCAGCAGTCGGGACAGCACGGGGACAGATACGCAGTATTTT. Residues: CASSRDSTGTDTQYF.

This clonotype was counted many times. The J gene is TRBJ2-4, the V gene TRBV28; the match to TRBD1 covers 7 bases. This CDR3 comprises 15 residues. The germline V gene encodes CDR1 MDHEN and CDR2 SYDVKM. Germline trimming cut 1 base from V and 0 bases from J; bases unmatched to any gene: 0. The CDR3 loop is CASSLSGGAKNIQYF. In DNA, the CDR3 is TGTGCCAGCAGTTTATCAGGGGGAGCCAAAAACATTCAGTACTTC.